Detailed here is one TCR beta chain. Exclusion applied to patients with autoimmune disease history or systemic immunosuppression. Generated by immunoSEQ multiplex PCR, the TCRdb table keeps only in-frame clones and is missing some. The sample holds tens of thousands of clones, roughly 87% seen once. The data belong to a study of OX40 agonist ivuxolimab in advanced cancers. On the study more broadly: Among those enrolled, mean age was roughly 62 years (range about 23 to 85) and 75% to 90% were male.

This CDR3 has 18 residues. CDR1 is LNHDA and CDR2 is SQIVND in the germline V gene (reference sequence). V lost 3 bases and J lost 0, with 18 bases in between. This TCR was recovered from an adult with an advanced solid tumor such as melanoma, head and neck, liver or kidney cancer. The sequenced sample was CD4+ or CD8+ T cells sorted from blood, obtained in a trial of the OX40 agonist ivuxolimab. The V call is TRBV19, the J call TRBJ1-3, with unresolved D. CDR3 sequence reads: CASSMRATGLRSGNTIYF. The CDR3 region has the DNA TGTGCCAGTAGTATGAGGGCCACGGGCCTTCGCTCTGGAAACACCATATATTTT.